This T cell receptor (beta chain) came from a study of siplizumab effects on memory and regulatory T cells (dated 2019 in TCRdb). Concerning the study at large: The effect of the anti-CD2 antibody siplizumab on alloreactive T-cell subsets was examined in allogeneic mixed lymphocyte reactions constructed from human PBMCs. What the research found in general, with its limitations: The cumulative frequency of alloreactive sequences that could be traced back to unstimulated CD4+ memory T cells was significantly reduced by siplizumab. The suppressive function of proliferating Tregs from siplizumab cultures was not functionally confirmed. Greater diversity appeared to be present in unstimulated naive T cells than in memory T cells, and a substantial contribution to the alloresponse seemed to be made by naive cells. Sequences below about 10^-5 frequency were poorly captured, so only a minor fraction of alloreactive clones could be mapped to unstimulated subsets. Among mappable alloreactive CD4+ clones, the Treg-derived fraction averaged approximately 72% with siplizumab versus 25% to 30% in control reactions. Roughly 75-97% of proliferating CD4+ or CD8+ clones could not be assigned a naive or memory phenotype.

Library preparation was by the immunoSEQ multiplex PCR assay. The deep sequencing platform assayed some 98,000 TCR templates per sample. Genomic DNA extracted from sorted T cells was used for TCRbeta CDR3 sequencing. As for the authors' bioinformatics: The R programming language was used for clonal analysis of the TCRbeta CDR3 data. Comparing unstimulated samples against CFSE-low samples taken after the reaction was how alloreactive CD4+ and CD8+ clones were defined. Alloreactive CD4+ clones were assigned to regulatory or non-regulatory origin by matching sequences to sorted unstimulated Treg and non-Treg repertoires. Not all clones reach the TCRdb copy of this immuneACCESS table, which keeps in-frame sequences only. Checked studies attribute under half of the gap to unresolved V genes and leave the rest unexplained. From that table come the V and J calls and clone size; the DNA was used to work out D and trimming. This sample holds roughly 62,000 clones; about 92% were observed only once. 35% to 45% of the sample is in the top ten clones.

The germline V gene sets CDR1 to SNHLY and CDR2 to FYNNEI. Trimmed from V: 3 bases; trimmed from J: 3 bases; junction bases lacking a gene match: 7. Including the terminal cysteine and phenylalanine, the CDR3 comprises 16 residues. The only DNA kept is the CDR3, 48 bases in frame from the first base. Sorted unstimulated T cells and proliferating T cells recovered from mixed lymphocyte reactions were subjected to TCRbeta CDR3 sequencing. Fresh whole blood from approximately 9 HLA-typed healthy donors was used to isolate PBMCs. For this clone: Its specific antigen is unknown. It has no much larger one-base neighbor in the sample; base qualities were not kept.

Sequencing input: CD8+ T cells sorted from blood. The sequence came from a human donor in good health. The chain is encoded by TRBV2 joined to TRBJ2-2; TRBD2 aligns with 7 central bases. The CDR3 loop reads CASSDLAGVDTGELFF. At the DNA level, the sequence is TGTGCCAGCAGTGATTTGGCGGGAGTTGACACCGGGGAGCTGTTTTTT.